The source of this TCR beta chain is a study of blood T cell repertoires in COVID-19. In the source study's methods: Estimation of nucleated cell counts relied on the amplification of reference gene primers. The data were produced by immunoSEQ multiplex PCR, yet TCRdb's version contains in-frame clones alone and is incomplete. D and trimming were read from the DNA, whereas the V and J calls and clone size are those reported in that table. The table includes 300,000 to 450,000 clones, roughly four fifths detected once. Details on this clone: Germline and junction disagree at one end, which may indicate a read error.

This TCR came from a human donor with acute or convalescent COVID-19. The donor label of this sample is uncertain. Sample: peripheral blood.

The CDR3 DNA is TGTGCCAGCAGTTTTCTCGGGACTCACCGATTT. Its translation is CASSFLGTHRF. The chain uses TRBV12-3 or TRBV12-4 and TRBJ1-1, with D maybe TRBD1 (5 bases). The CDR3 is made up of 11 amino acids.